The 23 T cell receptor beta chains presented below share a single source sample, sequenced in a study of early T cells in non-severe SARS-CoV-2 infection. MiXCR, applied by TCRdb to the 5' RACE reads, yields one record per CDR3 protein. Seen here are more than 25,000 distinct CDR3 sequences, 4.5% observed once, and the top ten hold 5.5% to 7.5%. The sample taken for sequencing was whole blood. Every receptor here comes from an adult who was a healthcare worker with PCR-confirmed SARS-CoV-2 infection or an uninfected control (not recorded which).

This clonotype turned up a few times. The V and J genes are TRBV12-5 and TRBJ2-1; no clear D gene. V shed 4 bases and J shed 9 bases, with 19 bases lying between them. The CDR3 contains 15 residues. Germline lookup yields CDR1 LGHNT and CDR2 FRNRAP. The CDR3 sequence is CASGSIPGEFGEQFF. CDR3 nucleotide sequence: TGTGCTAGTGGTTCGATCCCCGGAGAGTTTGGTGAGCAGTTCTTC.

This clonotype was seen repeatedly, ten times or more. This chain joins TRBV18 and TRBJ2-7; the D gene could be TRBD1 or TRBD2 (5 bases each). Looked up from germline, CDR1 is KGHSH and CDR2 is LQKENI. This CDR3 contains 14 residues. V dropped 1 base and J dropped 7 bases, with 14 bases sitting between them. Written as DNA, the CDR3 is TGTGCCAGCTCACCACGATCGGGGACGGGGGAGCAGTACTTC. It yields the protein CASSPRSGTGEQYF.

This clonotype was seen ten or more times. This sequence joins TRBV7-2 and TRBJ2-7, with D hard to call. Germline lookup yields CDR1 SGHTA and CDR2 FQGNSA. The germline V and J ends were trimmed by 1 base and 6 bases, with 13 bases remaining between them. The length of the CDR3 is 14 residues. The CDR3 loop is CASSLGGPGTEQYF. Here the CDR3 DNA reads TGTGCCAGCAGCTTAGGTGGTCCCGGTACCGAGCAGTACTTC. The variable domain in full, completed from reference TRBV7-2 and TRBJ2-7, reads GAGVSQSPSNKVTEKGKDVELRCDPISGHTALYWYRQSLGQGLEFLIYFQGNSAPDKSGLPSDRFSAERTGGSVSTLTIQRTQQEDSAVYLCASSLGGPGTEQYFGPGTRLTVT.

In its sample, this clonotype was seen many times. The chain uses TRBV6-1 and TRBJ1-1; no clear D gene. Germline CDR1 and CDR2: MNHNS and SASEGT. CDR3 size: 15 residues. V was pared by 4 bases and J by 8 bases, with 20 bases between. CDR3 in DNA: TGTGCCAGCAGTGCACTCACCAACAGCGCGGCAGAAGCTTTCTTT. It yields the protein CASSALTNSAAEAFF.

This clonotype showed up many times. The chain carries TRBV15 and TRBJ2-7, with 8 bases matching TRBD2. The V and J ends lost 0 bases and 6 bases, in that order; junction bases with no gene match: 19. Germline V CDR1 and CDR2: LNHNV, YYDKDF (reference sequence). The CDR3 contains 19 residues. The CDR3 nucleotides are TGTGCCACCAGCAGAGAAATGGGAGAGTGGAGCGGGAGTAGGGGCGAGCAGTACTTC. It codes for CATSREMGEWSGSRGEQYF.

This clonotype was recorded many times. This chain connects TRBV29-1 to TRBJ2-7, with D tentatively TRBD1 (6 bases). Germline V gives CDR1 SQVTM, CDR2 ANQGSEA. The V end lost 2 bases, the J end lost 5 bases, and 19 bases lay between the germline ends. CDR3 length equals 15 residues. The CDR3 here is CSVEWAGEKLHEQYF. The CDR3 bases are TGCAGCGTTGAATGGGCAGGGGAGAAGCTCCACGAGCAGTACTTC.

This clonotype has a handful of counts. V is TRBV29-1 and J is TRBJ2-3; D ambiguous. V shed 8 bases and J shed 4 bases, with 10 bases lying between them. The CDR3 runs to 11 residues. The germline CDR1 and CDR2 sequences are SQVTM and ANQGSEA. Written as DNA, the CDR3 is TGCAGCAAGTCATCAGCAGATACGCAGTATTTT. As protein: CSKSSADTQYF.

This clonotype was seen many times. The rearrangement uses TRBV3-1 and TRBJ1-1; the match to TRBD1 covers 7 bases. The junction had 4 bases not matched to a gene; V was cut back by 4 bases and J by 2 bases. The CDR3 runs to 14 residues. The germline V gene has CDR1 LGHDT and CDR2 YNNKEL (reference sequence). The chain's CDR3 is CASSRYRGNTEAFF. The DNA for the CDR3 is TGTGCCAGCAGCCGGTACAGGGGTAACACTGAAGCTTTCTTT.

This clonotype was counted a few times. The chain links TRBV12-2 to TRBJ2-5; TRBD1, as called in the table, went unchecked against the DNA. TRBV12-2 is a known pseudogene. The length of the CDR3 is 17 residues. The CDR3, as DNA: TGTGCAAGTCGCACTCCAGTGGGGGCAGGCCTCCAAGAGACCCAGTACTTC. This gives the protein CASRTPVGAGLQETQYF.

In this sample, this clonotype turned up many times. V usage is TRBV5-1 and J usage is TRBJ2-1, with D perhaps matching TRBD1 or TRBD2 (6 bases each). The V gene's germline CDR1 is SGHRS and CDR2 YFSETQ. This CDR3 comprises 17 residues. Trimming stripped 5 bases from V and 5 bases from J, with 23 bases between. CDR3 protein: CASSTEASGAGNNEQFF. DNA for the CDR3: TGCGCCAGCAGTACTGAGGCCTCAGGGGCGGGGAACAATGAGCAGTTCTTC.

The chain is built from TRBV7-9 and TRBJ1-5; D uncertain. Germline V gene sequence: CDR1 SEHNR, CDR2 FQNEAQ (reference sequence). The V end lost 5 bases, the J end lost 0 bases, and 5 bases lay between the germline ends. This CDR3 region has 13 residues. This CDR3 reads CASSPNSNQPQHF. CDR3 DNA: TGTGCCAGCAGCCCCAATAGCAATCAGCCCCAGCATTTT.

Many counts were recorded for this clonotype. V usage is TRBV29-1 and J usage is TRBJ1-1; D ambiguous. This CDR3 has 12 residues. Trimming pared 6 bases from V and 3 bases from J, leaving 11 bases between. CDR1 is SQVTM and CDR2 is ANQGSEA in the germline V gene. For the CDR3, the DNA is TGCAGCGTGAGGGCAGGCTACACTGAAGCTTTCTTT. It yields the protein CSVRAGYTEAFF.

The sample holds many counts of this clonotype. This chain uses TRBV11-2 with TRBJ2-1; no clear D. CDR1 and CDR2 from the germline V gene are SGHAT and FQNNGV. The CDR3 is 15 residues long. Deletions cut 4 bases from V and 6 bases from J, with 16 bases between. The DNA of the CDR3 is TGTGCCAGCAGCTCGGACGGCTTAGGACGCAATGAGCAGTTCTTC. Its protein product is CASSSDGLGRNEQFF. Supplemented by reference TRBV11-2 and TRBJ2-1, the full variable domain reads EAGVAQSPRYKIIEKRQSVAFWCNPISGHATLYWYQQILGQGPKLLIQFQNNGVVDDSQLPKDRFSAERLKGVDSTLKIQPAKLEDSAVYLCASSSDGLGRNEQFFGPGTRLTVL.

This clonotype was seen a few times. CDR3 coding DNA: TGCGCCAGCAGCTTGATAACGGCTTATGGCTACACCTTC. Protein sequence: CASSLITAYGYTF. V and J are TRBV5-1 and TRBJ1-2, with D uncertain. V lost 1 base and J 5 bases, leaving 9 bases between the germline ends. The CDR3 loop spans 13 amino acids. CDR1 is SGHRS and CDR2 is YFSETQ in the germline V gene.

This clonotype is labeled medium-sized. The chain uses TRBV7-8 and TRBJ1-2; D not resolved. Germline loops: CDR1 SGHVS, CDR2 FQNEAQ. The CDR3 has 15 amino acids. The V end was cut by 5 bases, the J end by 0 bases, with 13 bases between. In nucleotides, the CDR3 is TGTGCCAGCAGCCATGACGGTCTTGCTAACTATGGCTACACCTTC. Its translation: CASSHDGLANYGYTF.

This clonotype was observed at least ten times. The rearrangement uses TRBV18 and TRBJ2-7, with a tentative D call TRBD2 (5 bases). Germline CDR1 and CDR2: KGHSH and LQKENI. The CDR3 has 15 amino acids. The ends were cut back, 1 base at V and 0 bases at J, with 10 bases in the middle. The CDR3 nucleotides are TGTGCCAGCTCACCACTTAGCGTACGCTCCTACGAGCAGTACTTC. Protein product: CASSPLSVRSYEQYF.

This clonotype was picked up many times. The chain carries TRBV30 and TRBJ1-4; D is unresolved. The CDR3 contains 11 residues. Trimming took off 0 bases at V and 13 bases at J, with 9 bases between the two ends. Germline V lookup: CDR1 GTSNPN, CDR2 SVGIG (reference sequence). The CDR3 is CAWSVKRTLFF. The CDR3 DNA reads TGTGCCTGGAGTGTAAAACGTACACTGTTTTTT.

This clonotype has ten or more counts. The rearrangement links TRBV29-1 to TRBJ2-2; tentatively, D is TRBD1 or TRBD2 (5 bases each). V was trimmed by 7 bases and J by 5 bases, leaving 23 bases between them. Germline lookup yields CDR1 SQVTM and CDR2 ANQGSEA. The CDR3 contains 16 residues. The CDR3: CSAARDLQPSTGELFF. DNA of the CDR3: TGCAGCGCGGCCCGGGACCTCCAACCAAGTACCGGGGAGCTGTTTTTT.

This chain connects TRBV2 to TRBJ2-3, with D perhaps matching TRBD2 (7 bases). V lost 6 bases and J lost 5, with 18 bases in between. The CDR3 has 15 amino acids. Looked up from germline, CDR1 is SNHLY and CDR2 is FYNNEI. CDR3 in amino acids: CASRAKGGGIDTQYF. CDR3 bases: TGTGCCAGCAGGGCGAAGGGCGGGGGCATAGATACGCAGTATTTT.

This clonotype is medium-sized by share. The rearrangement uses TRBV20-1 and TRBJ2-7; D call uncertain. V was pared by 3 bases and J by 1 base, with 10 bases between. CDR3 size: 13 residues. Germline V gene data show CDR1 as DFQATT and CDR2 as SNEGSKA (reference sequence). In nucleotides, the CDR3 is TGCAGTGCTAGGAAAAGCGTTTCCTACGAGCAGTACTTC. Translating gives CSARKSVSYEQYF.

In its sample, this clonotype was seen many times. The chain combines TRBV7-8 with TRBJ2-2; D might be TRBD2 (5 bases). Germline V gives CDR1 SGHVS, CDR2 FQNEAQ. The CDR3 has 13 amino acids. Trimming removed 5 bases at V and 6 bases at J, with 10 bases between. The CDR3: CASSERRPGELFF. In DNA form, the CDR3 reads TGTGCCAGCAGCGAACGGAGGCCCGGGGAGCTGTTTTTT.

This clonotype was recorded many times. Written as DNA, the CDR3 is TGTGCCAGCAGCTTGCCTACTAGCGGCACCGGGGAGCTGTTTTTT. Its translation: CASSLPTSGTGELFF. The chain recombines TRBV11-3 with TRBJ2-2; 8 nucleotides line up with TRBD2. The CDR3 loop spans 15 amino acids. Germline CDR1 and CDR2: SGHNT and YENEEA. V lost 3 bases, J lost 4 bases, and 4 bases stayed unmatched.

CDR3 in amino acids: CASSYGNSGPQHF. The CDR3 region has the DNA TGTGCCAGCAGTTACGGCAATTCGGGACCCCAGCATTTT. The chain combines TRBV6-2 or TRBV6-3 with TRBJ1-5; the D is unclear. Germline CDR1 and CDR2: MNHEY and SVGEGT. The V and J ends lost 2 bases and 10 bases respectively, with 12 bases between them. The CDR3 consists of 13 residues.